This T cell receptor (beta chain) was recorded in a study of spatial heterogeneity in lung cancer. MiXCR was run by TCRdb on the 5' RACE reads, yielding one entry per CDR3 protein. This table has tens of thousands of distinct CDR3 sequences, 6.5% to 9.5% appearing once. The CDR3 spans 14 residues. V lost 5 bases to trimming and J lost 11 bases; unmatched junction nucleotides: 8. CDR1 and CDR2 (germline): LNHDA, SQIVND (reference sequence). The time point denotes: blood at routine non-recurrence follow-up after resection. V gene TRBV19 combines with J gene TRBJ2-2; TRBD2 aligns across 10 bases. Sequencing was performed on PBMCs, taken at follow-up. This sequence originates from a male donor with early-stage non-small cell lung cancer. The CDR3 here is CASSFRTSGPELFF. CDR3 nucleotides: TGTGCCAGTAGTTTTAGGACTAGCGGTCCAGAGCTGTTTTTT.